This TCR beta chain was sequenced for a study of beta chain features in type 1 diabetes. Findings of the study overall: The study found that naive, central memory and Treg TCRB repertoires appeared more similar in patients than in healthy donors. A possible short-template PCR bias applies equally to patients and controls.

CDR3 length equals 15 residues. V lost 5 bases, J lost 4 bases, and 8 bases stayed unmatched. Looked up from germline, CDR1 is SGHTA and CDR2 is FQGNSA. Every isolated RNA sample was fully reverse transcribed, so sequencing captured expressed TCRB transcripts. The average output of naive, central memory and regulatory T cell samples was 3.6 million or so reads. Sequencing used immunoSEQ multiplex PCR; TCRdb keeps in-frame clones, though not all of them. The sample has over 700,000 clones; under 20% are singletons. This clone was counted a few times. Its specificity is unknown. This TCR came from a woman aged 18-29 years in good health. Sequencing was done on a sample of naive CD4+ T cells from blood. The V call is TRBV7-2, the J call TRBJ2-7; 10 bases map to TRBD2. The CDR3 protein is CASSPATSGIYEQYF. DNA of the CDR3: TGTGCCAGCAGCCCGGCTACTAGCGGGATATACGAGCAGTACTTC.